This T cell receptor (beta chain) appears in the sequencing data of a study of Ad26.COV2.S vaccination and SARS-CoV-2 variants. Study at large: Intramuscularly, Ad26.COV2.S was given either once or twice, 56 days apart. Whole-study findings and limits: Vaccine recipients showed a spike-specific TCR breadth that was higher than in placebo recipients.

Treatment: about 20 received Ad26.COV2.S at low or high dose, single or two shots; a few received placebo; per-sample allocation not given. Sampling was performed 63 days after the first vaccine or placebo injection. Assay used: immunoSEQ multiplex PCR; TCRdb lists only in-frame clones, some missing. The sample shows fewer than 600,000 clones, roughly nine tenths of them seen only once. This clone was detected a few times. The target antigen is unknown. The sequence was collected from a person aged 18 to 59 who received the Ad26.COV2.S COVID-19 vaccine or a placebo. The sequences come from peripheral blood, collected in a trial of Ad26.COV2.S vaccine versus placebo.

The CDR3 sequence is CASSGEAVPYNEQFF. In DNA form, the CDR3 reads TGTGCCAGCAGTGGTGAAGCGGTACCCTACAATGAGCAGTTCTTC. The chain is built from TRBV2 and TRBJ2-1; a possible D gene is TRBD2 (5 bases). CDR3 size: 15 residues. Trimming cost V 4 bases and J 2 bases, with 12 bases left between them. CDR1 is SNHLY and CDR2 is FYNNEI in the germline V gene.